This TCR beta chain was observed in a study of T cell responses to AZD1222 COVID-19 vaccine. General observations from the study: Just six people given AZD1222 tested seropositive at baseline. Possibly, clonal diversity was underestimated; donors were largely white British and included more females. Researchers took repertoire samples only after the peak T cell response had come. Nearly half of spike-specific TCRs reportedly go after variant regions that carry no mutations.

After removal of 1 base from V and 7 bases from J, the junction contained 7 bases not matched to a gene. Germline assignment: CDR1 SGHDT and CDR2 YYEEEE. This CDR3 spans 15 amino acids. In the case of this clone: Its specificity is not known.

The method was immunoSEQ multiplex PCR; TCRdb's version includes in-frame clones alone and lacks a portion of them. This table has over 100,000 clones, about 90% appearing once. The clonotype originates from an adult in good health. The source material was peripheral blood, sampled on day 0 of AZD1222 vaccination. This chain joins TRBV5-6 and TRBJ1-4; 7 nucleotides match TRBD1. In nucleotides, the CDR3 is TGTGCCAGCAGCTTGTGGGACAGTTATAGTGAAAAACTGTTTTTT. It encodes CASSLWDSYSEKLFF.